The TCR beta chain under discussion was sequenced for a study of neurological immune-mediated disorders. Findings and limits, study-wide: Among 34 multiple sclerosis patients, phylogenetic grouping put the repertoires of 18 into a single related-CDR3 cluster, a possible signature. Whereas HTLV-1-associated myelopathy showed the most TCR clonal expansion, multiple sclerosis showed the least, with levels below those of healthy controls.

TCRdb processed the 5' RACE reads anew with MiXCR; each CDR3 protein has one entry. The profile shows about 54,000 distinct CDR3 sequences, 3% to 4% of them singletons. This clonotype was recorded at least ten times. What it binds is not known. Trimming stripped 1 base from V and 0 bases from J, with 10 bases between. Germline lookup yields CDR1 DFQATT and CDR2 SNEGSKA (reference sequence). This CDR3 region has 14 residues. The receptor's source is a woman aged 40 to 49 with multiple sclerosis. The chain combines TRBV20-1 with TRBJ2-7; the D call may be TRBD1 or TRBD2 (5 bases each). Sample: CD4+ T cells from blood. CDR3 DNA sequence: TGCAGTGCTAGAGCGGGACGGCTCTCCTACGAGCAGTACTTC. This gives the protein CSARAGRLSYEQYF.